What follows are 12 T cell receptor beta chains derived from one specimen sequenced in a study of cytomegalovirus exposure and HLA in healthy donors. PCR involved 60 Vbeta and 13 Jbeta primers. Profiled with immunoSEQ multiplex PCR; TCRdb holds only in-frame clones, not every one. This sample has approximately 160,000 clones, with 65% to 80% found just once. The specimen sequenced was PBMCs. These receptors were collected from a woman between 45 and 65 years old in good health and CMV-seropositive.

The chain uses TRBV6-4 and TRBJ2-5; TRBD2 agrees at 9 bases. This CDR3 is 15 amino acids long. In germline, CDR1 is MRHNA, CDR2 SNTAGT. Trimming removed 3 bases from V and 5 bases from J; junction bases left unmatched: 7. The CDR3 nucleotides are TGTGCCAGCAGTGAGACAGCGGGGGGTCAGGAGACCCAGTACTTC. Its translation is CASSETAGGQETQYF.

This chain joins TRBV7-9 and TRBJ2-7; D unresolved. The germline gives CDR1 SEHNR, CDR2 FQNEAQ (reference sequence). Between the trimmed V and J ends, which lost 5 bases and 4 bases, there was a span of 12 bases. The CDR3 sequence is 13 residues long. Here the CDR3 DNA reads TGTGCCAGCAGCCCATCCTCCAGTTACGAGCAGTACTTC. The encoded protein is CASSPSSSYEQYF.

V and J are TRBV9 and TRBJ2-2; 11 bases fit TRBD2. Trimming cost V 1 base and J 4 bases; bases outside gene matches: 9. Per the germline V gene, CDR1 is SGDLS and CDR2 is YYNGEE. The CDR3 length is 18 residues. The CDR3 spells CASSVLASGRPFTGELFF. The CDR3, as DNA: TGTGCCAGCAGCGTATTGGCTAGCGGGAGGCCTTTCACCGGGGAGCTGTTTTTT.

The chain employs TRBV7-8 and TRBJ1-1, with TRBD1 as a possible D gene (6 bases). Germline CDR1 SGHVS, CDR2 FQNEAQ. The CDR3 length is 16 residues. Trimming cost V 2 bases and J 1 base, with 14 bases left between them. The CDR3 sequence is CASSLTTRGQNTEAFF. The CDR3 DNA reads as TGTGCCAGCAGCTTAACCACCAGGGGACAGAACACTGAAGCTTTCTTT.

In this sample, this clone turned up once. The J gene is TRBJ2-1, the V gene TRBV4-3; 12 bases map to TRBD2. Germline V CDR1 and CDR2: LGHNA, YSLEER. V was clipped by 0 bases and J by 9 bases; unmatched bases: 3. CDR3 size: 15 residues. The CDR3 region has the DNA TGCGCCAGCAGCCAAGATCCGACTAGCGGGGGTGAGCAGTTCTTC. The encoded protein is CASSQDPTSGGEQFF.

About this clone itself: One end of the junction is discordant with germline, which a read error may explain. V and J are TRBV7-7 and TRBJ2-4; D is perhaps TRBD1 (6 bases). Per germline, CDR1 SSHAT and CDR2 FNYEAQ (reference sequence). CDR3 length: 16 amino acids. As DNA, the CDR3 is TGTGCTAGCAGCTTAAAGGGGGTTCTGGCCAAAAACATTCAGTACTTC. Protein sequence: CASSLKGVLAKNIQYF.

The J gene is TRBJ2-1, the V gene TRBV7-3; D might be TRBD2 (6 bases). The CDR3 covers 15 residues. Trimming took 5 bases from V and 2 from J, leaving 13 bases between them. CDR1 is SGHTA and CDR2 is FQGTGA in the germline V gene. As DNA, the CDR3 is TGTGCCAGCAGCCCGACGGGGGAGACCTACAATGAGCAGTTCTTC. Translated, it gives CASSPTGETYNEQFF.

The chain couples TRBV2 to TRBJ1-2, with TRBD1 matching over 7 bases. The CDR3 length is 14 residues. Trimming cost V 2 bases and J 4 bases; bases outside gene matches: 4. Germline CDR1 SNHLY, CDR2 FYNNEI. The CDR3 is CASSEQGVSYGYTF. In DNA, the CDR3 is TGTGCCAGCAGTGAACAGGGGGTGAGCTATGGCTACACCTTC.

This chain connects TRBV6-4 to TRBJ1-1; TRBD1 is a possible D gene (6 bases). Germline V lookup: CDR1 MRHNA, CDR2 SNTAGT. With 6 bases removed from V and 4 bases from J, the gap between germline ends came to 12 bases. This CDR3 comprises 13 residues. CDR3 nucleotide sequence: TGTGCCAGCAGCGCCCAGGGGTCCACTGAAGCTTTCTTT. Residues: CASSAQGSTEAFF.

This clone came up once. V gene TRBV29-1 combines with J gene TRBJ2-3, with D possibly TRBD1 on 6 matching bases. This CDR3 contains 13 residues. The germline V gene has CDR1 SQVTM and CDR2 ANQGSEA. Between the trimmed V and J ends, which lost 7 bases and 1 base, there was a span of 12 bases. CDR3 bases: TGCAGCGGTCGGGCAGGGGGCACAGATACGCAGTATTTT. Encoded protein: CSGRAGGTDTQYF.

This rearrangement joins TRBV9 to TRBJ1-2, with TRBD1 as a possible D gene (5 bases). The length of the CDR3 is 13 residues. Germline assignment: CDR1 SGDLS and CDR2 YYNGEE. Trimming cost V 1 base and J 5 bases, with 9 bases left between them. The CDR3 DNA reads as TGTGCCAGCAGCGTACAGGGAGGTTATGGCTACACCTTC. Residues: CASSVQGGYGYTF. Filled out from reference TRBV9 and TRBJ1-2, the complete variable domain reads DSGVTQTPKHLITATGQRVTLRCSPRSGDLSVYWYQQSLDQGLQFLIQYYNGEERAKGNILERFSAQQFPDLHSELNLSSLELGDSALYFCASSVQGGYGYTFGSGTRLTVV.

This clone was recorded many times. V and J are TRBV10-3 and TRBJ1-2, with 7 bases identical to TRBD1. The V and J ends lost 10 bases and 2 bases, in that order; junction bases with no gene match: 4. The CDR3 consists of 12 residues. Per germline, CDR1 ENHRY and CDR2 SYGVKD. This CDR3 reads CATKTGNYGYTF. The DNA for the CDR3 is TGTGCCACCAAGACAGGGAACTATGGCTACACCTTC.